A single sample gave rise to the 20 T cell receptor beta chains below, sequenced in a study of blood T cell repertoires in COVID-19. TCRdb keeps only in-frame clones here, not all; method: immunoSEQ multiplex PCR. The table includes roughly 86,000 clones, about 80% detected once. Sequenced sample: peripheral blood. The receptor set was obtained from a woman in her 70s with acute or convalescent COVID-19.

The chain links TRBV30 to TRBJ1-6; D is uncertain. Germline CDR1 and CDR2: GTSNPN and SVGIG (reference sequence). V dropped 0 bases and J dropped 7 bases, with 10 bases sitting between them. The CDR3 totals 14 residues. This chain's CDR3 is CAWSVNRGNSPLHF. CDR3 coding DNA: TGTGCCTGGAGTGTCAACAGAGGGAATTCACCCCTCCACTTT.

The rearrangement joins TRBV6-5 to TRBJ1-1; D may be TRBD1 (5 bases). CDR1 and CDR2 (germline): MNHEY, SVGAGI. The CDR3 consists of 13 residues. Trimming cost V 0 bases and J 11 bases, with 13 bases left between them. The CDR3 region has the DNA TGTGCCAGCAGTTACTCGGCAGGGTGGGTGGCTTTCTTT. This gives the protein CASSYSAGWVAFF.

CDR3 in amino acids: CASSFTGETNEKLFF. CDR3 DNA sequence: TGCGCCAGCAGCTTCACCGGGGAAACTAATGAAAAACTGTTTTTT. The chain recombines TRBV5-1 with TRBJ1-4; D uncertain. CDR1 is SGHRS, CDR2 YFSETQ, per germline. V dropped 2 bases and J dropped 1 base, with 9 bases sitting between them. The CDR3 is made up of 15 amino acids.

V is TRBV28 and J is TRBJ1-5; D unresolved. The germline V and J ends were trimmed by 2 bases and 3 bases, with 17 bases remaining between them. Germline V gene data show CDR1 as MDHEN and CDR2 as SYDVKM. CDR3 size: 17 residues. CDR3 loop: CASSLRGNFLDNQPQHF. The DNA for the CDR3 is TGTGCCAGCAGTTTACGGGGTAACTTCTTGGACAATCAGCCCCAGCATTTT.

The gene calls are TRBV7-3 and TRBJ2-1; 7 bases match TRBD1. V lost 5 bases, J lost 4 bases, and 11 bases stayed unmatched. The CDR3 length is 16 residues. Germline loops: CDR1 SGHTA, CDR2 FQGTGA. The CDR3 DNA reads TGTGCCAGCAGCGCGAGACAGGGTACGGTGTACAATGAGCAGTTCTTC. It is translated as CASSARQGTVYNEQFF.

CDR3 in amino acids: CASRPGPGGGSYNEQFF. The CDR3 DNA is TGCGCCAGCAGACCGGGCCCGGGCGGGGGGTCCTACAATGAGCAGTTCTTC. V is TRBV5-1 and J is TRBJ2-1; 8 nucleotides line up with TRBD2. In germline, CDR1 is SGHRS, CDR2 YFSETQ. Trimming removed 5 bases from V and 1 base from J; junction bases left unmatched: 11. The CDR3 is made up of 17 amino acids.

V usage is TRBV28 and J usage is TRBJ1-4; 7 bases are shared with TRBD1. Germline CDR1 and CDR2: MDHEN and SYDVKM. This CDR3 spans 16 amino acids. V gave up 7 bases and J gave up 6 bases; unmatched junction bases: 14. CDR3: CASIPGWGQPHEKLFF. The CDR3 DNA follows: TGTGCCAGCATCCCGGGTTGGGGACAGCCTCATGAAAAACTGTTTTTT.

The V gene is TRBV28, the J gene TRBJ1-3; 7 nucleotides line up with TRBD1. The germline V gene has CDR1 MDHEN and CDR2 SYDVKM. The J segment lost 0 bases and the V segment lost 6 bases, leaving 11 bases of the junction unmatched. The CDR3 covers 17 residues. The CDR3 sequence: CASRSAGTDYSGNTIYF. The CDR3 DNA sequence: TGTGCCAGCAGGAGCGCCGGGACAGACTACTCTGGAAACACCATATATTTT.

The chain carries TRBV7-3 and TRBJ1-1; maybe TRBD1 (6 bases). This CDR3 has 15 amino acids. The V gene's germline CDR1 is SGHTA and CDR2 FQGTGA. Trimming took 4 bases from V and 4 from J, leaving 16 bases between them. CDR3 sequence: CASSSSGTYLTEAFF. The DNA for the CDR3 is TGTGCCAGCAGCTCATCCGGGACATACCTCACTGAAGCTTTCTTT.

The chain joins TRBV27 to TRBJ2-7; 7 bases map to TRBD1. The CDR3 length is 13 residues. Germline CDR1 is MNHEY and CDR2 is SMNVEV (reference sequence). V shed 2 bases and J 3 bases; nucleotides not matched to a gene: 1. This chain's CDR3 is CASSLNRGYEQYF. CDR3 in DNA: TGTGCCAGCAGTTTAAACAGGGGCTACGAGCAGTACTTC.

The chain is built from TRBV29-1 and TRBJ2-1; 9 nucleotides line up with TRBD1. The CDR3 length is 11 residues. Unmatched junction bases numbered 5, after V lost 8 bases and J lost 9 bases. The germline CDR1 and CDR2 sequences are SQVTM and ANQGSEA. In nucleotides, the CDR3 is TGCAGCCCGGACAGGGGTGGTGAGCAGTTCTTC. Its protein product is CSPDRGGEQFF.

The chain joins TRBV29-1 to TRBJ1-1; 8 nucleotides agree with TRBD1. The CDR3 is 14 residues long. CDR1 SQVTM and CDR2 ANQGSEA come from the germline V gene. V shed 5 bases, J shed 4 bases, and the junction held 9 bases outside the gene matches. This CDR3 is CSVFRGLTGTEAFF. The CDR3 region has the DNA TGCAGCGTTTTCAGGGGGCTTACGGGCACTGAAGCTTTCTTT.

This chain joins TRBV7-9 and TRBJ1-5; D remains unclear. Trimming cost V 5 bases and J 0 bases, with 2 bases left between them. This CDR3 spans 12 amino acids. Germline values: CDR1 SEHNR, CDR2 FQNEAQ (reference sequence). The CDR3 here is CASSLSNQPQHF. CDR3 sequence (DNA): TGTGCCAGCAGCCTTAGCAATCAGCCCCAGCATTTT.

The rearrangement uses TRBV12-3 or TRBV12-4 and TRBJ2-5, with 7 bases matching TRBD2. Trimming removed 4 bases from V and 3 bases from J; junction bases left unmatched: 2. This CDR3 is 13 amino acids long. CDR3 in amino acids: CASSWGGKETQYF. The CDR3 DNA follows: TGTGCCAGCAGTTGGGGGGGAAAAGAGACCCAGTACTTC.

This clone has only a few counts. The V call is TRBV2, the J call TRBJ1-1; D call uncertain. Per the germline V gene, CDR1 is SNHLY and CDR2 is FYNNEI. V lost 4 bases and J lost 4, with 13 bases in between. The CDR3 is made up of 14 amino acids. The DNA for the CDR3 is TGTGCCAGCAGTGGGGTCAGCCGGGGCACTGAAGCTTTCTTT. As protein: CASSGVSRGTEAFF.

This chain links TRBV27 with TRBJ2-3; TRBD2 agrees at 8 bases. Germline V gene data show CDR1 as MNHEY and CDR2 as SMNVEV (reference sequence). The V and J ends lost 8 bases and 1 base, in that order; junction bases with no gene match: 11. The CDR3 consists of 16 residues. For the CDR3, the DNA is TGTGCCAGCTACCTCCTCCGGGGGGGTCGCACAGATACGCAGTATTTT. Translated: CASYLLRGGRTDTQYF.

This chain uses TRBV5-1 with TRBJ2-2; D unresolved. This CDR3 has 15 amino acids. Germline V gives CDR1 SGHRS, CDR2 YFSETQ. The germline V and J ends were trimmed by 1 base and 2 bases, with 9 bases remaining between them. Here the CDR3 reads CASSLQRLNTGELFF. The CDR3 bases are TGCGCCAGCAGCTTGCAGAGACTTAACACCGGGGAGCTGTTTTTT. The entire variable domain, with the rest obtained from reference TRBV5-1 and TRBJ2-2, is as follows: KAGVTQTPRYLIKTRGQQVTLSCSPISGHRSVSWYQQTPGQGLQFLFEYFSETQRNKGNFPGRFSGRQFSNSRSEMNVSTLELGDSALYLCASSLQRLNTGELFFGEGSRLTVL.

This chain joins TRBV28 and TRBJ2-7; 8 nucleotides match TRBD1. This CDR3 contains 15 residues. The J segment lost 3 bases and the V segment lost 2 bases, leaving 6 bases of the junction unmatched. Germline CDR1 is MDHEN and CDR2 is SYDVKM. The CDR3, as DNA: TGTGCCAGCAGTTTAGTGACAGGGGAGTTCTACGAGCAGTACTTC. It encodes CASSLVTGEFYEQYF.

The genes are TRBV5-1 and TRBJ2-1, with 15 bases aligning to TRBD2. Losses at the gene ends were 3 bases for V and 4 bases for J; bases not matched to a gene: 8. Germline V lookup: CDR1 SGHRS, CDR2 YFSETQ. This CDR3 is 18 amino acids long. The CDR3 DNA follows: TGCGCCAGCAGCTCGCGCCGGACTAGCGGGGGGGCTTACAATGAGCAGTTCTTC. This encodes CASSSRRTSGGAYNEQFF.

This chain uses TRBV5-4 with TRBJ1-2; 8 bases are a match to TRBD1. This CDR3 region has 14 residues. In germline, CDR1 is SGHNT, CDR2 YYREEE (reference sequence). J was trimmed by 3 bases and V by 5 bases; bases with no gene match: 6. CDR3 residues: CASRPGTGHYGYTF. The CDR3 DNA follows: TGTGCCAGCAGACCCGGGACAGGACACTATGGCTACACCTTC.